This is a list of T cell receptor beta chains from one sample in a study of blood T cells in healthy people across ages. MiXCR, applied by TCRdb to the 5' RACE reads, yields one record per CDR3 protein. This sample has roughly 1,300,000 distinct CDR3 sequences, with roughly 59% found just once. The sample comprised blood. Every receptor here comes from a young man in good health. Each CDR3 is given with its conserved first and last residue. A D gene is named only where the DNA matches it firmly. Size is stated for part of the rows, as once, few or many counts, or as a class when the clone is expanded.

j_call cdr3_length clone_size d_call v_call cdr3_nt cdr3_aa
TRBJ2-1 13 few TRBD1 TRBV25-1 TGTGCCAGCAGTGGGACAGGGAAAAATGAGCAGTTCTTC CASSGTGKNEQFF
TRBJ2-2 15 few NA TRBV4-1 TGCGCCAGCAGCCAAGTTCCTAGATACACCGGGGAGCTGTTTTTT CASSQVPRYTGELFF
TRBJ2-3 18 once TRBD2 TRBV3-1 TGTGCCAGCAGCCAAGATAGGACTAGCGGGGGGGGCACAGATACGCAGTATTTT CASSQDRTSGGGTDTQYF
TRBJ2-7 15 NA NA TRBV9 TGTGCCAGCAGCGTAGATTCCTTAAACTCCTACGAGCAGTACTTC CASSVDSLNSYEQYF
TRBJ2-6 15 NA NA TRBV27 TGTGCACATTCCCCCGGGCCAGCTGGGGCCAACGTCCTGACTTTC CAHSPGPAGANVLTF
TRBJ1-2 15 once TRBD1 TRBV20-1 TGCAGTGCTACTAACTCGGACAGGGTCCCCTATGGCTACACCTTC CSATNSDRVPYGYTF
TRBJ1-6 16 few TRBD1 TRBV28 TGTGCCTCCACAGGGGAGCTGGGGGGTTATAATTCACCCCTCCACTTT CASTGELGGYNSPLHF
TRBJ1-2 14 NA NA TRBV29-1 TGCAGCGTTGAAGTAGCTACGGGACCCTACGGCTACACCTTC CSVEVATGPYGYTF
TRBJ1-2 13 NA NA TRBV28 TGTGCCAGCCGTTTTACTGAGAACTATGGCTACACCTTC CASRFTENYGYTF
TRBJ2-7 16 few NA TRBV27 TGTGCCAGCAGTCTCACTTTGACTATTAACTCCTACGAGCAGTACTTC CASSLTLTINSYEQYF
TRBJ1-3 16 NA NA TRBV5-6 TGTGCCAGCAGCTTGGCCCCGGGGTACTCTGGAAACACCATATATTTT CASSLAPGYSGNTIYF
TRBJ2-1 13 NA NA TRBV29-1 TGCAGCGTCAAACCTACGTGGGGTAATGGGCAGTTCTTC CSVKPTWGNGQFF
TRBJ2-7 14 NA NA TRBV15 TGTGCCACCAGCAGAGAAGGGAGTGGGAACGAGCAGTACTTC CATSREGSGNEQYF
TRBJ2-5 16 NA NA TRBV4-1 TGCGCCAGCAGCCAGGCACCGGGACTGTCCCAAGAGACCCAGTACTTC CASSQAPGLSQETQYF
TRBJ2-7 18 NA TRBD2 TRBV6-5 TGTGCCAGCAGTTACGGCTTGACTAGCGGGAGAAGCTCCTACGAGCAGTACTTC CASSYGLTSGRSSYEQYF
TRBJ2-1 14 few NA TRBV29-1 TGCAGCGTTGAACTCTCTCCTGGGGGCAATGAGCAGTTCTTC CSVELSPGGNEQFF
TRBJ1-5 14 NA NA TRBV15 TGTGCCACCAGCAGAGTGGGGAGTGATCAGCCCCAGCATTTT CATSRVGSDQPQHF
TRBJ1-2 15 NA NA TRBV19 TGTGCCAGTAGTGATGACGGAAAAGTTAACTATGGCTACACCTTC CASSDDGKVNYGYTF
TRBJ2-5 16 NA NA TRBV20-1 TGCAGTGCTAGAGAGGAAGCAGGGGGGGACCAAGAGACCCAGTACTTC CSAREEAGGDQETQYF
TRBJ2-5 13 many NA TRBV2 TGTGCCAGCAGTGAGGGGATGCAAGAGACCCAGTACTTC CASSEGMQETQYF
TRBJ2-7 15 NA NA TRBV4-1 TGCGCCAGCAGCCAAGTCTGGACAGATAACTACGAGCAGTACTTC CASSQVWTDNYEQYF
TRBJ2-6 16 NA NA TRBV7-9 TGTGCCAGCAGCTTTTCAGTCATGTCTGGGGCCAACGTCCTGACTTTC CASSFSVMSGANVLTF
TRBJ1-4 15 once TRBD1 TRBV7-9 TGTGCCAGCAGCTTAGCGACCAGGGGGGGTGAAAAACTGTTTTTT CASSLATRGGEKLFF
TRBJ2-1 16 NA TRBD1 TRBV6-5 TGTGCCAGCAGTCCCCGGACAGGGGGCAAACATTATGAGCAGTTCTTC CASSPRTGGKHYEQFF
TRBJ2-7 14 few TRBD1 TRBV12-3/TRBV12-4 TGTGCCAGCAGGCGGACAGGGGGCTCCTACGAGCAGTACTTC CASRRTGGSYEQYF
TRBJ2-1 11 NA NA TRBV25-1 TGTGCCAGCACATCCCTGGAGCAGCAGTTCTTC CASTSLEQQFF
TRBJ2-7 16 NA TRBD1 TRBV19 TGTGCCAGTAGTGCCCCGTCCAGGGGGCGGGTTGGTGAGCAGTACTTC CASSAPSRGRVGEQYF
TRBJ1-1 12 NA TRBD1 TRBV29-1 TGCAGCGTAAGACAGGGAGACGGGGCAGCTTTCTTT CSVRQGDGAAFF
TRBJ2-2 14 NA TRBD1 TRBV11-2 TGTGCCAGCAGCATGGGACAGGGGACCGGGGAGCTGTTTTTT CASSMGQGTGELFF
TRBJ2-1 18 few NA TRBV4-3 TGCGCCAGCAGCCAAGATTCTTCGGGAGAGGGGCCCTACAATGAGCAGTTCTTC CASSQDSSGEGPYNEQFF
TRBJ2-1 12 few TRBD2 TRBV5-1 TGCGCCAGCAGACCTAGCGGGGGTGAGCAGTTCTTC CASRPSGGEQFF
TRBJ2-7 11 many NA TRBV7-9 TGTGCCAGCAGCTGGGGGGACGAGCAGTACTTC CASSWGDEQYF
TRBJ1-5 13 NA NA TRBV10-3 TGTGCCATCAGTCGGGACGGAGATCAGCCCCAGCATTTT CAISRDGDQPQHF
TRBJ2-7 16 NA TRBD2 TRBV6-2/TRBV6-3 TGTGCCAGCAGGAAGCTCGGACTAGCGGACACCTACGAGCAGTACTTC CASRKLGLADTYEQYF
TRBJ2-1 15 few TRBD1 TRBV6-2/TRBV6-3 TGTGCCAGCAGCCGACCCGGGACAGGGGTGAATGAGCAGTTCTTC CASSRPGTGVNEQFF
TRBJ1-2 15 NA TRBD1 TRBV15 TGTGCCACCAGCAGAGATATAGGGGGCGCGACTGGCTACACCTTC CATSRDIGGATGYTF
TRBJ2-3 17 NA NA TRBV6-5 TGTGCCAGCAGTTCAATTCTTAGCGCAAGTAGCACAGATACGCAGTATTTT CASSSILSASSTDTQYF
TRBJ2-4 13 NA TRBD2 TRBV4-2 TGTGCCGGCGGGACTAGCGGGGTGTTGGAGCAGTATTTC CAGGTSGVLEQYF
TRBJ2-7 15 NA NA TRBV7-2 TGTGCCAGCAGCTCGGGGACGCAGAGGATTTACGAGCAGTACTTC CASSSGTQRIYEQYF
TRBJ2-5 11 NA TRBD1 TRBV2 TGTGCCAGCGGGGGTAGGGGACAGTGGTACTTC CASGGRGQWYF
TRBJ2-1 14 NA NA TRBV7-6 TGTGCCAGCAGCCCCCAAAACGGAGGGAGTGAGCAGTTCTTC CASSPQNGGSEQFF
TRBJ2-3 15 NA TRBD1 TRBV27 TGTGCCAGCAGTTCCCGGGACAGGGGGCCAGATACGCAGTATTTT CASSSRDRGPDTQYF
TRBJ2-3 14 few NA TRBV7-8 TGTGCCAGCAGTTTTAAGCCTGATCTAGATACGCAGTATTTT CASSFKPDLDTQYF
TRBJ1-4 20 few NA TRBV4-2 TGTGCCAGCAGCCAAGCCCTTGCTGGTCAGGGTATTACCTCGTTTGAAAAACTGTTTTTT CASSQALAGQGITSFEKLFF
TRBJ1-1 15 NA TRBD1 TRBV7-9 TGTGCCAGCAGCTTAGATGGGACAGGGACTGCTGAAGCTTTCTTT CASSLDGTGTAEAFF
TRBJ1-6 14 NA NA TRBV10-3 TGTGCCATCAGGGCCCCCGGGGATAATTCACCCCTCCACTTT CAIRAPGDNSPLHF
TRBJ2-1 17 NA NA TRBV4-1 TGCGCCAGCAGCCAATCGGCGGCCCTCAGCTCCTACAATGAGCAGTTCTTC CASSQSAALSSYNEQFF
TRBJ2-4 16 few NA TRBV7-8 TGTGCCAGCAGCTTGGGGAGGATTCTAGCCAAAAACATTCAGTACTTC CASSLGRILAKNIQYF
TRBJ2-1 14 NA TRBD2 TRBV5-6 TGTGCCAGCAGCTACCCCGGGACTAGAAATGAGCAGTTCTTC CASSYPGTRNEQFF